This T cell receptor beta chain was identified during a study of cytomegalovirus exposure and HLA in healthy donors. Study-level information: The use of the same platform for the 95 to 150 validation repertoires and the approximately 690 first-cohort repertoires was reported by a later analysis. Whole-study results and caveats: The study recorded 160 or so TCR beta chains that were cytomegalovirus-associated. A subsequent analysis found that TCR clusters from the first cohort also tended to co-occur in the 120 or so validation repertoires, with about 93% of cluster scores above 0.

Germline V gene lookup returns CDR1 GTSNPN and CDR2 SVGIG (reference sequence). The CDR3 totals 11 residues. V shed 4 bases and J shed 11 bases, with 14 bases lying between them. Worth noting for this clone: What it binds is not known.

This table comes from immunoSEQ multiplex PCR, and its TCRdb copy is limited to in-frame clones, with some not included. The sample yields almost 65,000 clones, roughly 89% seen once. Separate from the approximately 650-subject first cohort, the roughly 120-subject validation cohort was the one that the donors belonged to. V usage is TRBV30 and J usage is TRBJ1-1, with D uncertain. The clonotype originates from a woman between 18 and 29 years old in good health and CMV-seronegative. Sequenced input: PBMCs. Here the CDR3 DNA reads TGTGCCTGGACCCCCCTTATTGAGGCTTTCTTT. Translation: CAWTPLIEAFF. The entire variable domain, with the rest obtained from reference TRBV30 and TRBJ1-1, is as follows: SQTIHQWPATLVQPVGSPLSLECTVEGTSNPNLYWYRQAAGRGLQLLFYSVGIGQISSEVPQNLSASRPQDRQFILSSKKLLLSDSGFYLCAWTPLIEAFFGQGTRLTVV.